These T cell receptor beta chains were read from a single sample in a study of shared clonotypes between healthy human individuals. The method was immunoSEQ multiplex PCR; TCRdb's version includes in-frame clones alone and lacks a portion of them. The data contain hundreds of thousands of clones, approximately 79% of them seen just once; the ten biggest clones take up more than 1.5%. The specimen sequenced was memory CD4+ T cells sorted from blood. The source is a woman aged 25 to 39 in good health. CDR3s include the opening cysteine and the closing phenylalanine or tryptophan. D genes are given only for firm matches. Rows give clone size only sometimes, using once, few, many, or a class for an expanded clone.

size | J | D | V | CDR3 | DNA
. | TRBJ2-7 | . | TRBV2 | CASSDGSAPSGEQYF | TGTGCCAGCAGTGATGGGAGCGCCCCCTCTGGGGAGCAGTACTTC
. | TRBJ2-4 | TRBD1 | TRBV11-2 | CASMPGQHLKNIQYF | TGTGCCAGCATGCCGGGACAGCACCTCAAAAACATTCAGTACTTC
. | TRBJ2-2 | TRBD2 | TRBV6-6 | CASSLAGANTGELFF | TGTGCCAGCAGTTTAGCGGGCGCGAACACCGGGGAGCTGTTTTTT
once | TRBJ2-5 | TRBD2 | TRBV2 | CASSLSGRSQETQYF | TGTGCCAGCAGCCTTAGCGGGAGGAGCCAAGAGACCCAGTACTTC
few | TRBJ2-3 | . | TRBV7-6 | CASSPRTGTDTQYF | TGTGCCAGCAGCCCCCGAACCGGCACAGATACGCAGTATTTT
. | TRBJ2-7 | TRBD2 | TRBV5-6 | CASSSVAGVRGEQYF | TGTGCCAGCAGCTCGGTAGCGGGAGTGAGGGGCGAGCAGTACTTC
. | TRBJ2-1 | . | TRBV6-5 | CASSTPRSLYNEQFF | TGTGCCAGCAGTACACCTCGGTCCCTCTACAATGAGCAGTTCTTC
. | TRBJ2-7 | TRBD2 | TRBV25-1 | CASSSPQREAWYEQYF | TGTGCCAGCAGTAGCCCCCAGCGGGAGGCATGGTACGAGCAGTACTTC
. | TRBJ2-3 | TRBD2 | TRBV30 | CAWSPGLANTDTQYF | TGTGCCTGGAGTCCGGGACTAGCGAACACAGATACGCAGTATTTT
. | TRBJ1-1 | . | TRBV28 | CASSPPGTFTEAFF | TGTGCCAGCAGTCCGCCCGGGACATTTACTGAAGCTTTCTTT
. | TRBJ1-1 | TRBD1 | TRBV5-1 | CASGTGVQDTEAFF | TGCGCCAGCGGAACAGGGGTCCAGGACACTGAAGCTTTCTTT
few | TRBJ2-1 | TRBD2 | TRBV29-1 | CSVLGVAGHNEQFF | TGCAGCGTTTTGGGAGTAGCGGGACACAATGAGCAGTTCTTC
. | TRBJ1-5 | . | TRBV2 | CASTPQGGNQPQHF | TGTGCCAGCACTCCCCAGGGTGGCAATCAGCCCCAGCATTTT